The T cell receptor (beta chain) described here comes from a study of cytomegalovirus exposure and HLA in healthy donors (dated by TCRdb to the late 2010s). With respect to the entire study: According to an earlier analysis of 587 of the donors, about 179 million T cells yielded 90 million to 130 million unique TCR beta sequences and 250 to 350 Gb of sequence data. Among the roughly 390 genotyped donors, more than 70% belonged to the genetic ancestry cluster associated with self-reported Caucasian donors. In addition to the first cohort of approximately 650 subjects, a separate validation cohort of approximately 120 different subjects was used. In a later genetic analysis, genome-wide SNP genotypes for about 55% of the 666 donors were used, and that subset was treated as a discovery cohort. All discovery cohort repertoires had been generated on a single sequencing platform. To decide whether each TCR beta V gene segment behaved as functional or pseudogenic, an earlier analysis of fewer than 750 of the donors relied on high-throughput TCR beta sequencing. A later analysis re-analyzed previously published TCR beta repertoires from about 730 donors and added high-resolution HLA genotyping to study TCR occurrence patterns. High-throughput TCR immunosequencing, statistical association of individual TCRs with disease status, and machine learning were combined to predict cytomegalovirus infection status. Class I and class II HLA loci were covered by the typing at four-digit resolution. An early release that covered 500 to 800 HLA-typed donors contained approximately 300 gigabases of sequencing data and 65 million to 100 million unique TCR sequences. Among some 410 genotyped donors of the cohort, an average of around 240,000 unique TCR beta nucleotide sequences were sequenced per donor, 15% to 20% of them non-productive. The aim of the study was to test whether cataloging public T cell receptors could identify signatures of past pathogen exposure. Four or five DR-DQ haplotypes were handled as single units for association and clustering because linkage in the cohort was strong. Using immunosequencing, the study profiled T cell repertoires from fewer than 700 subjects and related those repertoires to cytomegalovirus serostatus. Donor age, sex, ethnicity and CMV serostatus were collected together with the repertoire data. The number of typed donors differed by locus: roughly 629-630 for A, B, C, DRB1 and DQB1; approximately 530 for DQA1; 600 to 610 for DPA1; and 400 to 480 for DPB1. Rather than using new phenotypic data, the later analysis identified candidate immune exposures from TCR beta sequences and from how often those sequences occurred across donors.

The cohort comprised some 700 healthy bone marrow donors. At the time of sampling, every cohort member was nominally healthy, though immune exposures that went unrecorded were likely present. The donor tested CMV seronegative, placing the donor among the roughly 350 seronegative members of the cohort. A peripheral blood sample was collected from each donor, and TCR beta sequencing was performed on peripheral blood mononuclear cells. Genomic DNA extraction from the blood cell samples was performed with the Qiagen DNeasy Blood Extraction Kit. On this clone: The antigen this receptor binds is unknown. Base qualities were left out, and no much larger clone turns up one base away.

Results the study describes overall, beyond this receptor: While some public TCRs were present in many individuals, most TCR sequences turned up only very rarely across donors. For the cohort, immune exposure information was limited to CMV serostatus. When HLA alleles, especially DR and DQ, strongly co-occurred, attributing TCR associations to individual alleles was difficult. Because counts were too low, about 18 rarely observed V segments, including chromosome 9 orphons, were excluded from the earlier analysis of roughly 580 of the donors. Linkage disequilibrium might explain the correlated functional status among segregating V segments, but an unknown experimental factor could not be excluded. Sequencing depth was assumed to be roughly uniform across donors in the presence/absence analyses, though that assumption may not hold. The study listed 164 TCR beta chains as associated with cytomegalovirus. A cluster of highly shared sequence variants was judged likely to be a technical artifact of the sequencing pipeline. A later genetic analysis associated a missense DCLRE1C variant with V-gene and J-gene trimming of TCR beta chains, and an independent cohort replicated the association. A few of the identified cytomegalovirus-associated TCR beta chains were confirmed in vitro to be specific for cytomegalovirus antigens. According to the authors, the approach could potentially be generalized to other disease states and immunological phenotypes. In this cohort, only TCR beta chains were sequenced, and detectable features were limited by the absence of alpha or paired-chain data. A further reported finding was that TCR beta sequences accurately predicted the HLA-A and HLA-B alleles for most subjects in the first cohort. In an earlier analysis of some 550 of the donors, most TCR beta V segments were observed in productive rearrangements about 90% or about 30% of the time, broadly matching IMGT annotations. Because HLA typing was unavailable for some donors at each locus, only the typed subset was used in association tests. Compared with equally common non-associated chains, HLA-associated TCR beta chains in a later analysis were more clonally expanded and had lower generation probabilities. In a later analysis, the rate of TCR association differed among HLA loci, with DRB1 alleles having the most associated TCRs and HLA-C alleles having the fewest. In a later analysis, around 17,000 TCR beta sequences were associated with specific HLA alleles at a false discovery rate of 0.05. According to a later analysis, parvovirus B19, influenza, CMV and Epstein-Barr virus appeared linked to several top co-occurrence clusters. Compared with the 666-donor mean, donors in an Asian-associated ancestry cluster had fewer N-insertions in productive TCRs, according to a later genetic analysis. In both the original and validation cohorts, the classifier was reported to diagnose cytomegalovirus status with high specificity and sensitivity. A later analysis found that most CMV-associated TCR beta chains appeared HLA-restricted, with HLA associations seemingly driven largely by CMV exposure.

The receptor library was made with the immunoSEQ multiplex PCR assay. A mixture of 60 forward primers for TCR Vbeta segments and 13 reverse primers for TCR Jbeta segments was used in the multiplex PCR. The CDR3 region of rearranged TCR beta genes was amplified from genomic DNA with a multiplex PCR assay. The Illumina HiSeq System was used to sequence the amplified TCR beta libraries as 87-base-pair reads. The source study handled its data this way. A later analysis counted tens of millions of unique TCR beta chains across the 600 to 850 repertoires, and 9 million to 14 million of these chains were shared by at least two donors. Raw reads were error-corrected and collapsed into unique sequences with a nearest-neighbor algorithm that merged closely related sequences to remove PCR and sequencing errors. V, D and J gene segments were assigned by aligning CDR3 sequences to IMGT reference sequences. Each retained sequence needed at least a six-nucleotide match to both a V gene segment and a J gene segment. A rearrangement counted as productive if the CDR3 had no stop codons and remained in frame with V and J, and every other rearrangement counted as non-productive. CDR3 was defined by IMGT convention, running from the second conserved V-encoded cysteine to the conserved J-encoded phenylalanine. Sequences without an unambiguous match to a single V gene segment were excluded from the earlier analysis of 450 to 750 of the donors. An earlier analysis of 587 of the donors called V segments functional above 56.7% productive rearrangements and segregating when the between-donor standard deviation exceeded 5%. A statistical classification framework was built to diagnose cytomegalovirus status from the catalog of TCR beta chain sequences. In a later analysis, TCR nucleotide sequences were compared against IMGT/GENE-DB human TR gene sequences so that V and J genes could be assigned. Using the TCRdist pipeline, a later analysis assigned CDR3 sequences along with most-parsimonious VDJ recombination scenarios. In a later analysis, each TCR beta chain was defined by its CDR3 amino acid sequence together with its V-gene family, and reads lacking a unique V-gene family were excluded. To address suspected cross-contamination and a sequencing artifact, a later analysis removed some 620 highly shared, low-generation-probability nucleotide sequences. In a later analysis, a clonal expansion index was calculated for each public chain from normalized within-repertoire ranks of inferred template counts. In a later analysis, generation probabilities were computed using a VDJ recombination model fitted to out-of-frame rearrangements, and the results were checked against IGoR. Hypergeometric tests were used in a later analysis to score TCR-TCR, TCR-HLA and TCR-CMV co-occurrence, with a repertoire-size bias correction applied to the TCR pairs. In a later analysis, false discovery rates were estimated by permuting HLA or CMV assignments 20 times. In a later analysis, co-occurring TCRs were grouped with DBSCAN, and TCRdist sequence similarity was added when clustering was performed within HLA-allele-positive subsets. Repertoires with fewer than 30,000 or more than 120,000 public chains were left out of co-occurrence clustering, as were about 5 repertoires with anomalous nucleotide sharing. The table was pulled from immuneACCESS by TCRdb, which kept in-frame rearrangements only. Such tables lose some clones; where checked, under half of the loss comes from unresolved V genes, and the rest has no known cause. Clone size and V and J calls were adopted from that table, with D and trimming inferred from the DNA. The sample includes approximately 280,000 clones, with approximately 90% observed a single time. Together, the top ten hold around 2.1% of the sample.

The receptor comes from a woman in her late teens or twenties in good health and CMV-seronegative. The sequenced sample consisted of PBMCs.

The nucleotide sequence is given as TGTGCCAGCAGCATAAAGAACACCGGGGAGCTGTTTTTT. The encoded protein is CASSIKNTGELFF. The chain was built from TRBV7-9 and TRBJ2-2, with the D gene too uncertain to name. From the germline V gene (reference sequence), CDR1 is SEHNR and CDR2 is FQNEAQ. From cysteine to phenylalanine, the CDR3 is 13 amino acids long. The read is trimmed to its CDR3 DNA, 39 bases read in frame from base 1. At the junction V is shortened by 5 bases and J by 1 base, with 5 bases in between.